This T cell receptor (beta chain) came from a study of breast tumors, draining lymph nodes, adjacent tissues listed by TCRdb under 2016. About the study as a whole: TCR beta repertoires were compared across tumor, adjacent nontumor tissue and axillary lymph nodes obtained from breast cancer patients. In human breast cancer, the study set out to assess how tumor, surrounding tissue and draining lymph node repertoires relate to one another and whether T cells might be exchanged between them.

For sequencing, an Illumina HiSeq 2000 was employed. TCR beta chain libraries were generated by multiplex PCR amplification. High-throughput sequencing was used to analyze the amplified TCR beta chain products. TCRdb reran the public reads through fastp at Q25 and MiXCR, keeping productive beta chains. Rows matching on CDR3 protein sequence are summarized as one entry with the most common DNA and genes. The sample data list under 70,000 distinct CDR3 sequences, and approximately 40% of these were observed just once. The ten top clones hold around 8% of the sample. Study-wide conclusions, independent of this receptor: The data were considered consistent with most tumor T cells being derived from the lymph node and subsequently expanding within tumor tissue. Tumor and nontumor tissue repertoires were found to be significantly more similar in luminal-like than in basal-like breast cancer. Tumor T-cell repertoires showed less diversity than lymph node repertoires and more diversity than nontumor tissue repertoires, and tumor T-cell repertoires showed preferential V and J gene usage. The conclusion that tumor T cells originate in lymph nodes was presented as consistent with a hypothesis rather than as directly demonstrated.

This clonotype has ten or more counts. Its recognized antigen is unknown. Base qualities are not provided; no much larger clone lies one nucleotide away. This clonotype was sampled from a female donor with breast cancer. Some clones in this sample may be carry-over from other donors' samples. Sequenced: breast tumor tissue.

The nucleotide sequence is TGCAGTGCCCCGAACATCCGCGATACGCAGTATTTT. Its protein reads: CSAPNIRDTQYF. The chain is assembled from TRBV20-1 and TRBJ2-3, with the identity of the D gene unclear. From cysteine to phenylalanine, the CDR3 is 12 amino acids long. The CDR3 DNA has 36 bases and is translated from base 1. The germline V gene (reference sequence) supplies CDR1 DFQATT and CDR2 SNEGSKA. At the junction V is shortened by 6 bases and J by 6 bases, with 13 bases in between.